The T cell receptor (beta chain) under discussion was sequenced for a study of PD-L1 blockade in urothelial cancer. Assay used: immunoSEQ multiplex PCR; TCRdb lists only in-frame clones, some missing. The sample shows tens of thousands of clones, 82% of them seen only once. The CDR3 loop spans 13 amino acids. V was clipped by 5 bases and J by 4 bases; unmatched bases: 4. Germline V gene lookup returns CDR1 MNHEY and CDR2 SMNVEV (reference sequence). The TCR originated in a man aged 70 or older with urothelial cancer. The chain has TRBV27 and TRBJ2-5; 7 positions agree with TRBD2. Sequencing used PBMCs, obtained around atezolizumab (anti-PD-L1) treatment. The CDR3 region has the DNA TGTGCCAGCAGTGAGTGGGGGGGAGAGACCCAGTACTTC. It yields the protein CASSEWGGETQYF.